Shown below are 27 T cell receptor beta chains from a single sample sequenced in a study of cytomegalovirus exposure and HLA in healthy donors. The PCR made use of 60 Vbeta and 13 Jbeta primers. Generated by immunoSEQ multiplex PCR, the TCRdb table keeps only in-frame clones and is missing some. The data show approximately 150,000 clones, under 90% seen once. The specimen was PBMCs. The receptors come from a male donor in good health and CMV-seronegative.

This clone appeared once. This chain connects TRBV29-1 to TRBJ2-3; D is perhaps TRBD2 (5 bases). V was clipped by 0 bases and J by 7 bases, with 11 bases between them. Germline loops: CDR1 SQVTM, CDR2 ANQGSEA. The CDR3 spans 13 residues. This CDR3 reads CSVEEGSGYTQYF. The CDR3, as DNA: TGCAGCGTTGAAGAGGGGTCGGGGTATACGCAGTATTTT.

In its sample, this clone was seen once. The J gene is TRBJ2-3, the V gene TRBV7-9; unclear D gene. The CDR3 has 14 residues. The germline V gene has CDR1 SEHNR and CDR2 FQNEAQ (reference sequence). V was clipped by 4 bases and J by 2 bases, with 10 bases between them. The CDR3 protein is CASSWSRTTDTQYF. For the CDR3, the DNA is TGTGCCAGCAGCTGGAGCCGAACCACAGATACGCAGTATTTT.

The chain couples TRBV25-1 to TRBJ2-7; D might be TRBD2 (5 bases). The CDR3 runs to 15 residues. Germline V lookup: CDR1 MGHDK, CDR2 SYGVNS. Deletions cut 1 base from V and 1 base from J, with 11 bases between. CDR3 in amino acids: CASSESHRGSYEQYF. The CDR3 region has the DNA TGTGCCAGCAGTGAATCCCACCGGGGTTCCTACGAGCAGTACTTC.

This chain uses TRBV9 with TRBJ2-3; no definite D call. The CDR3 is 14 residues long. Trimming removed 2 bases from V and 2 bases from J, with 9 bases in between. Looked up from germline, CDR1 is SGDLS and CDR2 is YYNGEE. The chain's CDR3 is CASSVGSNTDTQYF. Written as DNA, the CDR3 is TGTGCCAGCAGCGTCGGGTCAAACACAGATACGCAGTATTTT. The full variable domain, its missing parts supplied by reference TRBV9 and TRBJ2-3, is DSGVTQTPKHLITATGQRVTLRCSPRSGDLSVYWYQQSLDQGLQFLIQYYNGEERAKGNILERFSAQQFPDLHSELNLSSLELGDSALYFCASSVGSNTDTQYFGPGTRLTVL.

CDR3 nucleotide sequence: TGTGCCACCAGCAGAGATAACGAAGTAACCGGCAATGAGCAGTTCTTC. Its protein is CATSRDNEVTGNEQFF. The V call is TRBV15, the J call TRBJ2-1; D gene unclear. V was shortened by 0 bases and J by 6 bases, with 15 bases between the two germline ends. In germline, CDR1 is LNHNV, CDR2 YYDKDF (reference sequence). CDR3 size: 16 residues.

The J gene is TRBJ2-5, the V gene TRBV9; D is unresolved. Germline CDR1 reads SGDLS; CDR2 reads YYNGEE. The germline V and J ends were trimmed by 3 bases and 1 base, with 13 bases remaining between them. This CDR3 is 15 amino acids long. The DNA of the CDR3 is TGTGCCAGCAGCGCCACCTACGGCGGCCAAGAGACCCAGTACTTC. As protein: CASSATYGGQETQYF.

The genes are TRBV5-6 and TRBJ2-5, with 9 bases fitting TRBD1. The CDR3 runs to 14 residues. V gave up 7 bases and J gave up 4 bases; unmatched junction bases: 8. Germline loops: CDR1 SGHDT, CDR2 YYEEEE. The CDR3 DNA follows: TGTGCCAGCCGCACAGGACAGGGGCTAGAGACCCAGTACTTC. It encodes CASRTGQGLETQYF.

V is TRBV5-6 and J is TRBJ2-5, with 8 bases lining up with TRBD1. Trimming cost V 4 bases and J 1 base; bases outside gene matches: 6. Germline V gene sequence: CDR1 SGHDT, CDR2 YYEEEE. The CDR3 sequence is 15 residues long. As DNA, the CDR3 is TGTGCCAGCAGCAAGGGACAGGAGGCCCAAGAGACCCAGTACTTC. Translation gives CASSKGQEAQETQYF. Drawing the rest from reference TRBV5-6 and TRBJ2-5, the complete variable domain is DAGVTQSPTHLIKTRGQQVTLRCSPKSGHDTVSWYQQALGQGPQFIFQYYEEEERQRGNFPDRFSGHQFPNYSSELNVNALLLGDSALYLCASSKGQEAQETQYFGPGTRLLVL.

V and J are TRBV5-1 and TRBJ1-5; a weak D match, TRBD1 (5 bases). The V end lost 3 bases, the J end lost 6 bases, and 10 bases lay between the germline ends. The CDR3 loop spans 13 amino acids. Germline CDR1 reads SGHRS; CDR2 reads YFSETQ. CDR3 sequence: CASSWKGSQPQHF. The CDR3 DNA follows: TGCGCCAGCAGCTGGAAGGGGTCTCAGCCCCAGCATTTT.

This clone was counted a few times. J is TRBJ2-5 and V is TRBV4-1; D is ambiguous. V was shortened by 2 bases and J by 1 base, with 8 bases between the two germline ends. Per the germline V gene, CDR1 is MGHRA and CDR2 is YSYEKL. This CDR3 is built from 14 residues. CDR3 bases: TGCGCCAGCAGCCAACGAACGGTCCAAGAGACCCAGTACTTC. Its protein product is CASSQRTVQETQYF.

V gene TRBV19 combines with J gene TRBJ2-7; 7 nucleotides align to TRBD1. Germline assignment: CDR1 LNHDA and CDR2 SQIVND (reference sequence). Unmatched junction bases numbered 5, after V lost 3 bases and J lost 3 bases. The CDR3 totals 14 residues. CDR3 amino acids: CASSITGAGYEQYF. The CDR3 DNA is TGTGCCAGTAGTATTACAGGGGCGGGCTACGAGCAGTACTTC. The variable domain in full, with the rest retrieved from reference TRBV19 and TRBJ2-7, is DGGITQSPKYLFRKEGQNVTLSCEQNLNHDAMYWYRQDPGQGLRLIYYSQIVNDFQKGDIAEGYSVSREKKESFPLTVTSAQKNPTAFYLCASSITGAGYEQYFGPGTRLTVT.

This chain joins TRBV7-9 and TRBJ2-7; 12 bases align to TRBD1. Trimming cost V 5 bases and J 2 bases; bases outside gene matches: 16. The CDR3 runs to 19 residues. Germline-derived CDR1 and CDR2 are SEHNR and FQNEAQ (reference sequence). CDR3: CASSQGGTGGASPPYEQYF. The CDR3 DNA reads TGTGCCAGCAGCCAAGGGGGGACAGGGGGCGCTTCCCCCCCCTACGAGCAGTACTTC.

V usage is TRBV5-1 and J usage is TRBJ2-7, with D possibly TRBD2 on 6 matching bases. The CDR3 is 18 residues long. V lost 4 bases, J lost 0 bases, and 23 bases lay in between. The germline CDR1 and CDR2 sequences are SGHRS and YFSETQ. As DNA, the CDR3 is TGCGCCAGCAGCGCGCCGGGACTTGTGCTCTCCGGCTCCTACGAGCAGTACTTC. The encoded protein is CASSAPGLVLSGSYEQYF.

This clone occurred once. The chain employs TRBV5-1 and TRBJ2-1, with 7 bases fitting TRBD2. This CDR3 has 16 amino acids. The germline V gene has CDR1 SGHRS and CDR2 YFSETQ. With V trimmed by 4 bases and J by 2 bases, 9 bases remained unmatched. The DNA of the CDR3 is TGCGCCAGCAGCAAAGGCCTAGCGGTCACCTACAATGAGCAGTTCTTC. This encodes CASSKGLAVTYNEQFF. Based on the CDR3 plus reference TRBV5-1 and TRBJ2-1, the full variable domain is KAGVTQTPRYLIKTRGQQVTLSCSPISGHRSVSWYQQTPGQGLQFLFEYFSETQRNKGNFPGRFSGRQFSNSRSEMNVSTLELGDSALYLCASSKGLAVTYNEQFFGPGTRLTVL.

This clone occurred once. The chain is built from TRBV6-5 and TRBJ2-5; 9 bases map to TRBD2. With the DNA end fitting TRBJ2-7 better, the J assignment may be wrong. The CDR3 loop spans 15 amino acids. Germline CDR1 MNHEY, CDR2 SVGAGI. CDR3 sequence: CASSYSAGGRGEQYF. CDR3 nucleotides: TGTGCCAGCAGTTACTCTGCGGGAGGGAGGGGCGAGCAGTACTTC.

The rearrangement joins TRBV6-5 to TRBJ2-1; perhaps TRBD1 as D (5 bases). The CDR3 is made up of 15 amino acids. The germline gives CDR1 MNHEY, CDR2 SVGAGI. Between the trimmed V and J ends, which lost 7 bases and 4 bases, there was a span of 17 bases. The CDR3 loop reads CASKQGAGLYNEQFF. CDR3 sequence (DNA): TGTGCCAGCAAACAAGGGGCCGGTCTTTACAATGAGCAGTTCTTC.

The chain uses TRBV2 and TRBJ2-2; tentative D call: TRBD1 (6 bases). CDR1 and CDR2 from the germline V gene are SNHLY and FYNNEI. V dropped 5 bases and J dropped 4 bases, with 17 bases sitting between them. The CDR3 length is 16 residues. The CDR3 region is CASSPAGTPSTGELFF. The CDR3 region has the DNA TGTGCCAGCAGTCCAGCCGGGACACCCAGCACCGGGGAGCTGTTTTTT.

By share, this clone counts as medium-sized. This sequence joins TRBV29-1 and TRBJ1-2, with 7 nucleotides matching TRBD1. The trim removed 7 bases at V and 6 bases at J, leaving 23 bases unmatched. Per germline, CDR1 SQVTM and CDR2 ANQGSEA. The CDR3 consists of 17 residues. In DNA form, the CDR3 reads TGCAGCGCCAGAGGGTCAGAGGGACAGAGGGAGTCCGATGGCTACACCTTC. Translated, it gives CSARGSEGQRESDGYTF.

The chain has TRBV7-2 and TRBJ2-3; 8 bases fit TRBD2. V lost 6 bases and J lost 4; bases outside the gene matches: 9. The CDR3 runs to 15 residues. Germline V gives CDR1 SGHTA, CDR2 FQGNSA. CDR3 sequence reads: CASSLLSGSADTQYF. Here the CDR3 DNA reads TGTGCCAGCAGTCTTTTAAGCGGGAGTGCAGATACGCAGTATTTT.

The chain carries TRBV5-1 and TRBJ2-5; TRBD1 might be the D (5 bases). This CDR3 region has 15 residues. Germline lookup yields CDR1 SGHRS and CDR2 YFSETQ. Trimming cost V 0 bases and J 2 bases, with 11 bases left between them. DNA of the CDR3: TGCGCCAGCAGCTTGGGACAGTACATACAAGAGACCCAGTACTTC. Protein product: CASSLGQYIQETQYF.

V is TRBV5-4 and J is TRBJ2-3, with TRBD2 matching over 7 bases. CDR3 length: 15 amino acids. The germline gives CDR1 SGHNT, CDR2 YYREEE (reference sequence). V lost 7 bases to trimming and J lost 0 bases; unmatched junction nucleotides: 8. The CDR3 DNA reads as TGTGCCAGCGGTTATCTAGCGGCTAGCACAGATACGCAGTATTTT. This gives the protein CASGYLAASTDTQYF.

This clone was recorded only once. The chain combines TRBV27 with TRBJ1-4; 7 bases are shared with TRBD1. This CDR3 has 16 residues. From germline, CDR1 is MNHEY and CDR2 SMNVEV (reference sequence). V lost 0 bases, J lost 8 bases, and 9 bases stayed unmatched. CDR3 loop: CASSLSTGSLEEKLFF. Here the CDR3 DNA reads TGTGCCAGCAGTTTATCGACAGGGAGTTTAGAGGAAAAACTGTTTTTT.

A single count supports this clone. The chain recombines TRBV5-1 with TRBJ2-5; D is possibly TRBD1 (6 bases). In germline, CDR1 is SGHRS, CDR2 YFSETQ. V shed 4 bases and J shed 2 bases, with 12 bases lying between them. The CDR3 runs 14 residues. Here the CDR3 DNA reads TGCGCCAGCAGCCACGGGACACTACAAGAGACCCAGTACTTC. It is translated as CASSHGTLQETQYF. The whole variable domain, remainder taken from reference TRBV5-1 and TRBJ2-5, is KAGVTQTPRYLIKTRGQQVTLSCSPISGHRSVSWYQQTPGQGLQFLFEYFSETQRNKGNFPGRFSGRQFSNSRSEMNVSTLELGDSALYLCASSHGTLQETQYFGPGTRLLVL.

The rearrangement joins TRBV28 to TRBJ2-3; a possible D gene is TRBD2 (5 bases). V was shortened by 6 bases and J by 11 bases, with 24 bases between the two germline ends. The CDR3 sequence is 15 residues long. Looked up from germline, CDR1 is MDHEN and CDR2 is SYDVKM. The CDR3 here is CASSQTGILGRKQYF. Here the CDR3 DNA reads TGTGCCAGCAGCCAAACCGGGATCCTAGGGAGAAAGCAGTATTTT. Full variable domain (remainder filled in from reference TRBV28 and TRBJ2-3): DVKVTQSSRYLVKRTGEKVFLECVQDMDHENMFWYRQDPGLGLRLIYFSYDVKMKEKGDIPEGYSVSREKKERFSLILESASTNQTSMYLCASSQTGILGRKQYFGPGTRLTVL.

Note on this clone: Different DNA sequences within this sample yield the same CDR3. J is TRBJ2-1 and V is TRBV27; no firm D call. This CDR3 contains 16 residues. CDR1 MNHEY and CDR2 SMNVEV come from the germline V gene (reference sequence). The ends were cut back, 6 bases at V and 0 bases at J, with 15 bases in the middle. The CDR3 here is CASSHDITSSYNEQFF. In DNA, the CDR3 is TGTGCCAGCAGCCATGACATAACATCCTCCTACAATGAGCAGTTCTTC.

The rearrangement links TRBV4-3 to TRBJ1-3; tentative D call: TRBD1 (5 bases). Trimming shortened V by 0 bases and J by 0 bases, and 6 bases separated the two germline ends. Germline CDR1 reads LGHNA; CDR2 reads YSLEER. The CDR3 length is 15 residues. CDR3 in amino acids: CASSQDQGSGNTIYF. DNA for the CDR3: TGCGCCAGCAGCCAAGACCAGGGCTCTGGAAACACCATATATTTT.

This clone was counted a few times. This sequence joins TRBV29-1 and TRBJ1-1; D call uncertain. V dropped 5 bases and J dropped 4 bases, with 8 bases sitting between them. The CDR3 has 11 residues. The germline CDR1 and CDR2 sequences are SQVTM and ANQGSEA. The CDR3 nucleotides are TGCAGCGTTTACCACGGCACTGAAGCTTTCTTT. It encodes CSVYHGTEAFF.